Listed below are T cell receptor beta chains from one sample, sequenced in a study of Ad26.COV2.S vaccination and SARS-CoV-2 variants. Some clones are missing from TCRdb's copy, which holds only in-frame ones; the method was immunoSEQ multiplex PCR. This table has about 350,000 clones, around 90% appearing once. The material sequenced was peripheral blood, taken after recovery from COVID-19. All receptors derive from a human donor who had recovered from COVID-19. The CDR3 runs from the conserved cysteine through the conserved F or W. A D gene is named only where the DNA matches it firmly. Part of the rows lack a size; the others show once, few, many or a class for expanded clones.

J gene: TRBJ1-5
V gene: TRBV19
CDR3 length: 16
D gene: NA
clone size: NA
CDR3 protein: CASSIERGRGGQPQHF
CDR3 DNA: TGTGCCAGTAGTATAGAGCGGGGGCGCGGAGGTCAGCCCCAGCATTTT

J gene: TRBJ2-2
V gene: TRBV5-1
CDR3 length: 15
D gene: NA
clone size: NA
CDR3 protein: CASSSEVQGTGELFF
CDR3 DNA: TGCGCCAGCAGCTCGGAGGTACAGGGAACCGGGGAGCTGTTTTTT

J gene: TRBJ1-4
V gene: TRBV2
CDR3 length: 16
D gene: TRBD1
clone size: NA
CDR3 protein: CASRPRTGGFLEKLFF
CDR3 DNA: TGTGCCAGCAGACCTCGGACAGGGGGCTTTCTTGAAAAACTGTTTTTT

J gene: TRBJ1-2
V gene: TRBV6-5
CDR3 length: 13
D gene: NA
clone size: NA
CDR3 protein: CASGRETRAGYTF
CDR3 DNA: TGTGCCAGCGGCCGCGAAACTAGGGCTGGCTACACCTTC

J gene: TRBJ1-6
V gene: TRBV5-8
CDR3 length: 14
D gene: NA
clone size: NA
CDR3 protein: CASSLASTTAPLHF
CDR3 DNA: TGTGCCAGCAGCTTGGCCTCGACGACGGCACCCCTCCACTTT

J gene: TRBJ2-5
V gene: TRBV29-1
CDR3 length: 12
D gene: NA
clone size: NA
CDR3 protein: CSVTTGQETQYF
CDR3 DNA: TGCAGCGTGACAACAGGGCAGGAGACCCAGTACTTC

J gene: TRBJ2-5
V gene: TRBV5-1
CDR3 length: 16
D gene: NA
clone size: NA
CDR3 protein: CASSWGLGAAVETQYF
CDR3 DNA: TGCGCCAGCAGCTGGGGGCTGGGGGCCGCTGTCGAGACCCAGTACTTC

J gene: TRBJ1-2
V gene: TRBV15
CDR3 length: 14
D gene: NA
clone size: NA
CDR3 protein: CATSRDRAGYGYTF
CDR3 DNA: TGTGCCACCAGCAGAGATCGGGCGGGGTATGGCTACACCTTC

J gene: TRBJ2-7
V gene: TRBV5-1
CDR3 length: 15
D gene: NA
clone size: NA
CDR3 protein: CARKRPGTGSYEQYF
CDR3 DNA: TGCGCCAGAAAACGACCCGGGACGGGAAGTTACGAGCAGTACTTC

J gene: TRBJ1-4
V gene: TRBV5-8
CDR3 length: 14
D gene: NA
clone size: NA
CDR3 protein: CASSYPTHNEKLFF
CDR3 DNA: TGTGCCAGCAGCTACCCAACTCATAATGAAAAACTGTTTTTT

J gene: TRBJ1-5
V gene: TRBV30
CDR3 length: 13
D gene: NA
clone size: NA
CDR3 protein: CARRGADNQPQHF
CDR3 DNA: TGTGCCCGCCGGGGGGCGGACAATCAGCCCCAGCATTTT

J gene: TRBJ1-6
V gene: TRBV14
CDR3 length: 16
D gene: NA
clone size: once
CDR3 protein: CASSQGRSSYNSPLHF
CDR3 DNA: TGTGCCAGCAGCCAAGGCAGGAGCTCCTATAATTCACCCCTCCACTTT

J gene: TRBJ1-6
V gene: TRBV10-1
CDR3 length: 13
D gene: NA
clone size: NA
CDR3 protein: CASSRDRNSPLHF
CDR3 DNA: TGCGCCAGCAGCCGAGACAGAAATTCACCCCTCCACTTT

J gene: TRBJ1-1
V gene: TRBV12-3/TRBV12-4
CDR3 length: 13
D gene: NA
clone size: NA
CDR3 protein: CASSFGGGTEAFF
CDR3 DNA: TGTGCCAGCAGTTTCGGTGGGGGCACTGAAGCTTTCTTT

J gene: TRBJ2-7
V gene: TRBV3-1/TRBV3-2
CDR3 length: 15
D gene: NA
clone size: NA
CDR3 protein: CASSPTFAGTREQYF
CDR3 DNA: TGTGCCAGCAGCCCTACCTTCGCAGGGACACGCGAGCAGTACTTC

J gene: TRBJ1-1
V gene: TRBV4-3
CDR3 length: 15
D gene: NA
clone size: NA
CDR3 protein: CASSQVAETNTEAFF
CDR3 DNA: TGCGCCAGCAGCCAAGTCGCAGAGACTAACACTGAAGCTTTCTTT

J gene: TRBJ2-1
V gene: TRBV5-3
CDR3 length: 15
D gene: TRBD1
clone size: once
CDR3 protein: CARSSPGQAINEQFF
CDR3 DNA: TGTGCCAGAAGCTCTCCGGGACAGGCCATCAATGAGCAGTTCTTC

J gene: TRBJ1-2
V gene: TRBV5-4
CDR3 length: 12
D gene: NA
clone size: NA
CDR3 protein: CASSKAGAGYTF
CDR3 DNA: TGTGCCAGCAGCAAAGCAGGGGCTGGCTACACCTTC

J gene: TRBJ2-7
V gene: TRBV15
CDR3 length: 14
D gene: TRBD1
clone size: NA
CDR3 protein: CATSPWTGIYEQYF
CDR3 DNA: TGTGCCACCAGTCCTTGGACAGGGATCTACGAGCAGTACTTC

J gene: TRBJ1-4
V gene: TRBV27
CDR3 length: 13
D gene: NA
clone size: NA
CDR3 protein: CASSPWDGEKLFF
CDR3 DNA: TGTGCCAGCAGTCCATGGGACGGTGAAAAACTGTTTTTT

J gene: TRBJ1-1
V gene: TRBV2
CDR3 length: 13
D gene: TRBD1
clone size: NA
CDR3 protein: CASEGQGYSVAFF
CDR3 DNA: TGTGCCAGCGAGGGACAGGGATATAGCGTAGCTTTCTTT

J gene: TRBJ1-4
V gene: TRBV3-1/TRBV3-2
CDR3 length: 15
D gene: TRBD1
clone size: NA
CDR3 protein: CASSPPGTVNEKLFF
CDR3 DNA: TGTGCCAGCAGCCCCCCCGGGACAGTTAATGAAAAACTGTTTTTT

J gene: TRBJ2-7
V gene: TRBV5-4
CDR3 length: 17
D gene: TRBD1
clone size: NA
CDR3 protein: CASSYFIGQGDSYEQYF
CDR3 DNA: TGTGCCAGCAGCTATTTCATCGGTCAGGGGGACTCCTACGAGCAGTACTTC

J gene: TRBJ2-2
V gene: TRBV9
CDR3 length: 20
D gene: TRBD1
clone size: NA
CDR3 protein: CASSVALTPRTGKNTGELFF
CDR3 DNA: TGTGCCAGCAGCGTAGCCCTCACCCCCCGGACAGGGAAGAACACCGGGGAGCTGTTTTTT

J gene: TRBJ2-3
V gene: TRBV19
CDR3 length: 15
D gene: NA
clone size: NA
CDR3 protein: CASSIGNSKTDTQYF
CDR3 DNA: TGTGCCAGTAGTATAGGGAACAGCAAGACAGATACGCAGTATTTT

J gene: TRBJ2-1
V gene: TRBV3-1/TRBV3-2
CDR3 length: 16
D gene: NA
clone size: NA
CDR3 protein: CASSQDIGNLYNEQFF
CDR3 DNA: TGTGCCAGCAGCCAAGATATTGGGAACTTGTACAATGAGCAGTTCTTC

J gene: TRBJ1-2
V gene: TRBV11-2
CDR3 length: 18
D gene: TRBD1
clone size: NA
CDR3 protein: CASSSIPGRGFVSYGYTF
CDR3 DNA: TGTGCCAGCAGCTCAATTCCGGGCAGGGGGTTTGTCAGCTATGGCTACACCTTC

J gene: TRBJ2-3
V gene: TRBV5-4
CDR3 length: 13
D gene: NA
clone size: NA
CDR3 protein: CASSISSTDTQYF
CDR3 DNA: TGTGCCAGCAGCATATCTAGCACAGATACGCAGTATTTT

J gene: TRBJ2-7
V gene: TRBV7-9
CDR3 length: 13
D gene: NA
clone size: NA
CDR3 protein: CASSLAEPYEQYF
CDR3 DNA: TGTGCCAGCAGCTTAGCCGAACCCTACGAGCAGTACTTC

J gene: TRBJ1-3
V gene: TRBV7-8
CDR3 length: 14
D gene: NA
clone size: NA
CDR3 protein: CASSLDGSGNTIYF
CDR3 DNA: TGTGCCAGCAGCTTAGACGGTTCTGGAAACACCATATATTTT

J gene: TRBJ2-2
V gene: TRBV29-1
CDR3 length: 19
D gene: TRBD2
clone size: NA
CDR3 protein: CSVLLRLAGGERNTGELFF
CDR3 DNA: TGCAGCGTGCTTCTAAGACTAGCGGGGGGCGAAAGGAACACCGGGGAGCTGTTTTTT

J gene: TRBJ1-2
V gene: TRBV3-1/TRBV3-2
CDR3 length: 14
D gene: NA
clone size: NA
CDR3 protein: CASSQQGRNYGYTF
CDR3 DNA: TGTGCCAGCAGCCAACAGGGACGAAACTATGGCTACACCTTC

J gene: TRBJ2-1
V gene: TRBV7-8
CDR3 length: 14
D gene: NA
clone size: NA
CDR3 protein: CASSLQPGFNEQFF
CDR3 DNA: TGTGCCAGCAGCTTACAGCCAGGGTTCAATGAGCAGTTCTTC

J gene: TRBJ2-4
V gene: TRBV1
CDR3 length: 19
D gene: NA
clone size: NA
CDR3 protein: CTSSQDRGTMRAAKNIQYF
CDR3 DNA: TGCACCAGCAGCCAAGATCGGGGGACTATGCGCGCAGCCAAAAACATTCAGTACTTC

J gene: TRBJ1-2
V gene: TRBV12-5
CDR3 length: 14
D gene: TRBD1
clone size: NA
CDR3 protein: CASGRTGGAYGYTF
CDR3 DNA: TGTGCTAGTGGCCGGACAGGGGGCGCGTATGGCTACACCTTC

J gene: TRBJ2-5
V gene: TRBV7-3
CDR3 length: 15
D gene: TRBD1
clone size: NA
CDR3 protein: CASSRTGSGQETQYF
CDR3 DNA: TGTGCCAGCAGCCGGACAGGGTCAGGCCAAGAGACCCAGTACTTC

J gene: TRBJ2-7
V gene: TRBV10-3
CDR3 length: 11
D gene: NA
clone size: NA
CDR3 protein: CAISLGGEQYF
CDR3 DNA: TGTGCCATCAGTTTGGGGGGAGAGCAGTACTTC

J gene: TRBJ1-2
V gene: TRBV28
CDR3 length: 15
D gene: TRBD1
clone size: NA
CDR3 protein: CASSFKGQGAAGYTF
CDR3 DNA: TGTGCCAGCAGTTTTAAGGGACAGGGGGCCGCTGGCTACACCTTC

J gene: TRBJ1-1
V gene: TRBV11-1
CDR3 length: 13
D gene: NA
clone size: NA
CDR3 protein: CASSLGTNTEAFF
CDR3 DNA: TGTGCCAGCAGCTTAGGGACGAACACTGAAGCTTTCTTT

J gene: TRBJ2-2
V gene: TRBV5-4
CDR3 length: 15
D gene: NA
clone size: NA
CDR3 protein: CASSLELAYTGELFF
CDR3 DNA: TGTGCCAGCAGCTTGGAATTAGCTTACACCGGGGAGCTGTTTTTT

J gene: TRBJ1-2
V gene: TRBV3-1/TRBV3-2
CDR3 length: 14
D gene: NA
clone size: NA
CDR3 protein: CASSQGRRVDGYTF
CDR3 DNA: TGTGCCAGCAGCCAAGGCCGCAGGGTGGATGGCTACACCTTC

J gene: TRBJ2-7
V gene: TRBV19
CDR3 length: 15
D gene: NA
clone size: once
CDR3 protein: CASSIPGGQIYEQYF
CDR3 DNA: TGTGCCAGTAGTATTCCCGGTGGGCAGATTTACGAGCAGTACTTC

J gene: TRBJ1-1
V gene: TRBV28
CDR3 length: 13
D gene: NA
clone size: NA
CDR3 protein: CASSTTTGYQAFF
CDR3 DNA: TGTGCCAGCAGCACTACTACAGGCTACCAAGCTTTCTTT

J gene: TRBJ1-5
V gene: TRBV27
CDR3 length: 13
D gene: NA
clone size: NA
CDR3 protein: CASSLLSNQPQHF
CDR3 DNA: TGTGCCAGCAGTTTACTAAGCAATCAGCCCCAGCATTTT

J gene: TRBJ2-3
V gene: TRBV3-1/TRBV3-2
CDR3 length: 15
D gene: TRBD2
clone size: NA
CDR3 protein: CASSQDHGTSLTQYF
CDR3 DNA: TGTGCCAGCAGCCAAGATCACGGGACTAGTTTAACGCAGTATTTT

J gene: TRBJ1-2
V gene: TRBV27
CDR3 length: 16
D gene: NA
clone size: NA
CDR3 protein: CASRLTGTRPLYGYTF
CDR3 DNA: TGTGCCAGCAGACTGACCGGGACACGTCCCCTATATGGCTACACCTTC

J gene: TRBJ1-5
V gene: TRBV11-2
CDR3 length: 16
D gene: NA
clone size: NA
CDR3 protein: CASRATSGKGNQPQHF
CDR3 DNA: TGTGCCAGCAGGGCCACGTCGGGTAAGGGCAATCAGCCCCAGCATTTT

J gene: TRBJ1-2
V gene: TRBV9
CDR3 length: 14
D gene: NA
clone size: NA
CDR3 protein: CASSVGPGPWGYTF
CDR3 DNA: TGTGCCAGCAGCGTAGGGCCGGGGCCTTGGGGCTACACCTTC

J gene: TRBJ2-7
V gene: TRBV13
CDR3 length: 11
D gene: NA
clone size: NA
CDR3 protein: CASSLDYEQYF
CDR3 DNA: TGTGCCAGCAGCCTGGACTACGAGCAGTACTTC

J gene: TRBJ2-3
V gene: TRBV5-4
CDR3 length: 14
D gene: NA
clone size: once
CDR3 protein: CASSLRTGTDTQYF
CDR3 DNA: TGTGCCAGCAGCTTGCGGACAGGCACAGATACGCAGTATTTT

J gene: TRBJ2-1
V gene: TRBV6-5
CDR3 length: 15
D gene: TRBD2
clone size: once
CDR3 protein: CASSQLAGNYNEQFF
CDR3 DNA: TGTGCCAGCAGCCAGCTAGCGGGGAACTACAATGAGCAGTTCTTC

J gene: TRBJ1-1
V gene: TRBV19
CDR3 length: 15
D gene: NA
clone size: NA
CDR3 protein: CASSIGQYHNTEAFF
CDR3 DNA: TGTGCCAGTAGTATCGGACAGTACCATAACACTGAAGCTTTCTTT